The 26 T cell receptor beta chains below all came from one sample that was sequenced in a study of beta chain features in type 1 diabetes. The investigators reverse transcribed all of the isolated RNA, so they sequenced expressed TCRB transcripts. Assay: immunoSEQ multiplex PCR; the TCRdb copy retains only in-frame clones and omits some. Of hundreds of thousands of clones listed, over 25% are singletons. What was sequenced was naive CD4+ T cells from blood. The receptors shown here come from a young man in good health.

This clone has a handful of counts. The junction departs from the called germline gene at one end, perhaps through a read error. The chain is built from TRBV5-4 and TRBJ2-1, with 12 bases identical to TRBD2. This CDR3 region has 16 residues. Germline CDR1 SGHNT, CDR2 YYREEE (reference sequence). CDR3 amino acids: CASSFLAGGSSNEQFF. The CDR3 region has the DNA TGTGCCAGCAGTTTTCTAGCGGGAGGGTCCTCCAATGAGCAGTTCTTC. The full variable domain, with the rest looked up from reference TRBV5-4 and TRBJ2-1, is ETGVTQSPTHLIKTRGQQVTLRCSSQSGHNTVSWYQQALGQGPQFIFQYYREEENGRGNFPPRFSGLQFPNYSSELNVNALELDDSALYLCASSFLAGGSSNEQFFGPGTRLTVL.

V is TRBV5-1 and J is TRBJ2-3; no clear D. The ends were cut back, 5 bases at V and 9 bases at J, with 4 bases in the middle. The CDR3 runs to 9 residues. Germline-derived CDR1 and CDR2 are SGHRS and YFSETQ. The DNA of the CDR3 is TGCGCCAGCAGAGGCACGCAGTATTTT. Its protein is CASRGTQYF.

The sample holds a few counts of this clone. The same CDR3 can be traced to other DNA sequences in this sample. The chain joins TRBV10-3 to TRBJ2-7, with TRBD1 matching 9 bases. The length of the CDR3 is 13 residues. V shed 4 bases and J 5 bases; nucleotides not matched to a gene: 3. Germline CDR1 and CDR2: ENHRY and SYGVKD. The CDR3 sequence is CAISGDRENEQYF. In DNA, the CDR3 is TGTGCCATCAGTGGGGACAGGGAAAACGAGCAGTACTTC.

This chain uses TRBV30 with TRBJ1-4; D is possibly TRBD1 (6 bases). The CDR3 totals 13 residues. Germline V gene data show CDR1 as GTSNPN and CDR2 as SVGIG (reference sequence). The CDR3 nucleotides read TGTGCGTACGGCCGGGACAATGGGGAAAAACTGTTTTTT. It yields the protein CAYGRDNGEKLFF.

This clone was seen more than once but under ten times. This sequence joins TRBV21-1 and TRBJ2-2; whether TRBD2, the table's D call, matches the DNA was not checked. TRBV21-1 is marked as a pseudogene. The length of the CDR3 is 14 residues. CDR3 sequence reads: CASSKVRAPRELFF. The CDR3 nucleotides are TGTGCCAGCAGCAAAGTCCGAGCTCCCCGGGAGCTGTTTTTT.

The chain joins TRBV28 to TRBJ2-5, with 15 nucleotides matching TRBD2. This CDR3 has 18 amino acids. Germline V CDR1 and CDR2: MDHEN, SYDVKM. V was clipped by 7 bases and J by 2 bases; unmatched bases: 11. DNA for the CDR3: TGTGCCAGCACCACTTTTTGGGGACTAGCGGGAGGTCAAGAGACCCAGTACTTC. This gives the protein CASTTFWGLAGGQETQYF.

This chain joins TRBV27 and TRBJ1-1; D is ambiguous. The ends were cut back, 3 bases at V and 4 bases at J, with 12 bases in the middle. The germline V gene has CDR1 MNHEY and CDR2 SMNVEV (reference sequence). CDR3 length: 14 residues. The CDR3 DNA sequence: TGTGCCAGCAGTTTTCTGGCAGGCGGCACTGAAGCTTTCTTT. This gives the protein CASSFLAGGTEAFF.

The chain has TRBV18 and TRBJ1-2, with D perhaps matching TRBD1 (6 bases). The germline gives CDR1 KGHSH, CDR2 LQKENI. The CDR3 contains 13 residues. V was shortened by 2 bases and J by 4 bases, with 8 bases between the two germline ends. CDR3 in DNA: TGTGCCAGCTCACCAGACAGGCTCTATGGCTACACCTTC. This translates into CASSPDRLYGYTF.

This clone has a handful of counts. The sample holds other DNA sequences that translate to the same CDR3. The gene calls are TRBV29-1 and TRBJ2-7, with D perhaps being TRBD1 or TRBD2 (5 bases each). Per germline, CDR1 SQVTM and CDR2 ANQGSEA. The CDR3 is 12 residues long. The V end was cut by 6 bases, the J end by 0 bases, with 9 bases between. This chain's CDR3 is CSVGDGSYEQYF. The CDR3 DNA sequence: TGCAGCGTGGGGGACGGCTCCTACGAGCAGTACTTC.

The chain employs TRBV27 and TRBJ1-4; no reliable D call. Per the germline V gene, CDR1 is MNHEY and CDR2 is SMNVEV (reference sequence). The CDR3 runs 12 residues. V was cut by 5 bases and J by 7 bases, with 8 bases left in between. CDR3 sequence reads: CASSRIGEKLFF. The CDR3 bases are TGTGCCAGCAGTCGTATAGGTGAAAAACTGTTTTTT.

This clone was seen a handful of times. The V gene is TRBV6-5, the J gene TRBJ2-3; 9 bases agree with TRBD2. Germline CDR1 MNHEY, CDR2 SVGAGI. V shed 6 bases, J shed 3 bases, and the junction held 4 bases outside the gene matches. This CDR3 comprises 14 residues. The CDR3 DNA reads TGTGCCAGCAGAGCGGGACTAGCAACAGATACGCAGTATTTT. Its protein is CASRAGLATDTQYF.

This chain connects TRBV7-2 to TRBJ2-5; maybe TRBD1 (6 bases). V lost 8 bases, J lost 7 bases, and 17 bases lay in between. CDR1 SGHTA and CDR2 FQGNSA come from the germline V gene. There are 13 residues in the CDR3. The CDR3, as DNA: TGTGCCAGCGTATTTACAGGGACGGGGACCCAGTACTTC. Its protein is CASVFTGTGTQYF.

DNA of the CDR3: TGTGCCAGCAGTGCCTCAGGGCCAGATACGCAGTATTTT. Translating it yields CASSASGPDTQYF. This sequence joins TRBV25-1 and TRBJ2-3; TRBD1 might be the D (5 bases). CDR1 and CDR2 from the germline V gene are MGHDK and SYGVNS. V was shortened by 4 bases and J by 4 bases, with 9 bases between the two germline ends. This CDR3 spans 13 amino acids.

This sequence joins TRBV28 and TRBJ2-3; TRBD2 matches 14 bases. Germline V lookup: CDR1 MDHEN, CDR2 SYDVKM. J lost 8 bases, V lost 7 bases, and 8 bases had no gene match. The CDR3 is made up of 15 amino acids. The CDR3 DNA is TGTGCCAGCATTCTCGGGACTAGCGGGAGAGGTACGCAGTATTTT. Translation gives CASILGTSGRGTQYF.

This clone has a handful of counts. This sequence joins TRBV12-5 and TRBJ1-1; 7 bases map to TRBD1. Germline CDR1 reads LGHNT; CDR2 reads FRNRAP. CDR3 size: 16 residues. J gave up 0 bases and V 1 base, and 5 bases lay outside the gene matches. The CDR3 DNA reads as TGTGCTAGTGGTTTGGCCCTGGGACAGATGAACACTGAAGCTTTCTTT. Translated: CASGLALGQMNTEAFF.

V is TRBV28 and J is TRBJ1-2; a weak D match, TRBD1 (6 bases). V lost 1 base, J lost 7 bases, and 10 bases lay in between. Germline-derived CDR1 and CDR2 are MDHEN and SYDVKM. The CDR3 is 13 residues long. This chain's CDR3 is CASSLSGGRGYTF. The CDR3 bases are TGTGCCAGCAGTTTATCCGGGGGCCGTGGCTACACCTTC.

This clone was counted only a few times. This chain uses TRBV27 with TRBJ2-7; tentative D call: TRBD2 (5 bases). The germline V and J ends were trimmed by 5 bases and 3 bases, with 17 bases remaining between them. Germline CDR1 and CDR2: MNHEY and SMNVEV (reference sequence). The CDR3 extends over 15 amino acids. The CDR3 DNA sequence: TGTGCCAGCAGTCCCTATCCGGGGAGTATCTACGAGCAGTACTTC. This gives the protein CASSPYPGSIYEQYF.

In DNA form, the CDR3 reads TGTGCCAGCAGCTTGATGCGAAGGAGCTCCTACAATGAGCAGTTCTTC. Its protein is CASSLMRRSSYNEQFF. This chain links TRBV5-6 with TRBJ2-1, with D unclear. CDR1 and CDR2 from the germline V gene are SGHDT and YYEEEE. This CDR3 is 16 amino acids long. The germline V and J ends were trimmed by 1 base and 0 bases, with 11 bases remaining between them.

The J gene is TRBJ2-1, the V gene TRBV30; 8 bases fit TRBD2. Germline V gene sequence: CDR1 GTSNPN, CDR2 SVGIG (reference sequence). Trimming at V came to 3 bases and at J to 9 bases, leaving 13 bases not matched to a gene. The CDR3 is made up of 15 amino acids. CDR3 in amino acids: CAWRLRGLVAGEQFF. For the CDR3, the DNA is TGTGCCTGGAGGCTTCGGGGACTAGTGGCCGGTGAGCAGTTCTTC. Full variable domain (rest looked up from reference TRBV30 and TRBJ2-1): SQTIHQWPATLVQPVGSPLSLECTVEGTSNPNLYWYRQAAGRGLQLLFYSVGIGQISSEVPQNLSASRPQDRQFILSSKKLLLSDSGFYLCAWRLRGLVAGEQFFGPGTRLTVL.

The V gene is TRBV10-3, the J gene TRBJ2-3; D is ambiguous. The germline V gene encodes CDR1 ENHRY and CDR2 SYGVKD. V was pared by 2 bases and J by 2 bases, with 5 bases between. CDR3 length: 13 amino acids. The CDR3: CAISERVTDTQYF. For the CDR3, the DNA is TGTGCCATCAGTGAGCGGGTCACAGATACGCAGTATTTT.

This chain connects TRBV18 to TRBJ2-3; D perhaps matches TRBD2 (6 bases). Per germline, CDR1 KGHSH and CDR2 LQKENI. The V and J ends lost 3 bases and 2 bases respectively, with 15 bases between them. The CDR3 is made up of 16 amino acids. Here the CDR3 DNA reads TGTGCCAGCTCACCTAATGGTGGAGGGCACACAGATACGCAGTATTTT. Translated, it gives CASSPNGGGHTDTQYF.

The V call is TRBV7-9, the J call TRBJ2-5; D is perhaps TRBD1 (6 bases). With 4 bases removed from V and 5 bases from J, the gap between germline ends came to 11 bases. This CDR3 is 13 amino acids long. Germline CDR1 is SEHNR and CDR2 is FQNEAQ (reference sequence). The CDR3: CASSYGQFETQYF. The CDR3 DNA reads TGTGCCAGCAGCTACGGACAGTTTGAGACCCAGTACTTC.

This clone occurred a few times. J is TRBJ2-1 and V is TRBV5-4; 8 nucleotides match TRBD2. The germline gives CDR1 SGHNT, CDR2 YYREEE (reference sequence). The length of the CDR3 is 15 residues. V lost 1 base and J lost 7; bases outside the gene matches: 7. CDR3 coding DNA: TGTGCCAGCAGCTTGACTAGCGGAGGATGGAATGAGCAGTTCTTC. Its translation: CASSLTSGGWNEQFF.

The rearrangement links TRBV18 to TRBJ1-2, with TRBD1 as a possible D gene (5 bases). Trimming removed 3 bases from V and 2 bases from J, with 7 bases in between. The CDR3 is 13 residues long. Germline-derived CDR1 and CDR2 are KGHSH and LQKENI. This CDR3 is CASSPGPNYGYTF. The CDR3 region has the DNA TGTGCCAGCTCACCGGGACCGAACTATGGCTACACCTTC.

This chain's CDR3 is CASSEDGSTDTQYF. Written as DNA, the CDR3 is TGTGCCAGCAGTGAGGACGGTAGCACAGATACGCAGTATTTT. The chain links TRBV6-1 to TRBJ2-3, with D hard to call. V gave up 3 bases and J gave up 0 bases, with 7 bases separating them. This CDR3 spans 14 amino acids. From germline, CDR1 is MNHNS and CDR2 SASEGT.

Only a few counts were recorded for this clone. The chain recombines TRBV6-6 with TRBJ2-7, with TRBD2 identical over 12 bases. CDR1 is MNHNY, CDR2 SVGAGI, per germline (reference sequence). Trimming took 4 bases from V and 4 from J; bases not matched to a gene: 5. This CDR3 region has 15 residues. In nucleotides, the CDR3 is TGTGCCAGCAGTTTTCTAGCGGGAGGGCCTTACGAGCAGTACTTC. Translation gives CASSFLAGGPYEQYF.